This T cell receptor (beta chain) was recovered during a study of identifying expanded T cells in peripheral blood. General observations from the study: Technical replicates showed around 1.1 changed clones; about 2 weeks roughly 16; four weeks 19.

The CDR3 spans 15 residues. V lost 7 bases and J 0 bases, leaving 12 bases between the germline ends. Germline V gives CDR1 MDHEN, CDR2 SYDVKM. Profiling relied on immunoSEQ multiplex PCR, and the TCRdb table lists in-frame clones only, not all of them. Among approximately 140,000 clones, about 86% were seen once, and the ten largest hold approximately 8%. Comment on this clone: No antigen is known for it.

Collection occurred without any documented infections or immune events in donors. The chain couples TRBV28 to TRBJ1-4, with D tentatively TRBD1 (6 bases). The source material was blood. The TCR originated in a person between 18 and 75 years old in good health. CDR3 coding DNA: TGTGCCAGCACCACTTCAGGGGCAACTAATGAAAAACTGTTTTTT. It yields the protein CASTTSGATNEKLFF. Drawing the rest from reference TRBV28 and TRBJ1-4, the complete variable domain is DVKVTQSSRYLVKRTGEKVFLECVQDMDHENMFWYRQDPGLGLRLIYFSYDVKMKEKGDIPEGYSVSREKKERFSLILESASTNQTSMYLCASTTSGATNEKLFFGSGTQLSVL.